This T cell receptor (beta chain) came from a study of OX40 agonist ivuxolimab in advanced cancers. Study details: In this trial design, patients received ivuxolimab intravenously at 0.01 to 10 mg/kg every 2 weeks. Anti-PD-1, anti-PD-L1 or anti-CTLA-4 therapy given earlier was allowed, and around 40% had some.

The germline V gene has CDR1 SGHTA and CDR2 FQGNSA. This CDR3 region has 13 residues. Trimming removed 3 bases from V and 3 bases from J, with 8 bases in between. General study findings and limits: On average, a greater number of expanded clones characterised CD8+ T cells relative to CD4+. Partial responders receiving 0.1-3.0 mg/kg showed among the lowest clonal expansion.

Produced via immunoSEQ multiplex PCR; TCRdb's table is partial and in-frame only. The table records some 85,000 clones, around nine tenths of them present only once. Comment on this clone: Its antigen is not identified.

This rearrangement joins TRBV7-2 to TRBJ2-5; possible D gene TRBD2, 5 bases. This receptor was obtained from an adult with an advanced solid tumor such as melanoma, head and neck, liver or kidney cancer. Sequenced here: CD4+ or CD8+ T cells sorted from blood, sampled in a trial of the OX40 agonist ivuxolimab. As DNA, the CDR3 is TGTGCCAGCAGCTTCTGGGGAGAAGAGACCCAGTACTTC. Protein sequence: CASSFWGEETQYF.